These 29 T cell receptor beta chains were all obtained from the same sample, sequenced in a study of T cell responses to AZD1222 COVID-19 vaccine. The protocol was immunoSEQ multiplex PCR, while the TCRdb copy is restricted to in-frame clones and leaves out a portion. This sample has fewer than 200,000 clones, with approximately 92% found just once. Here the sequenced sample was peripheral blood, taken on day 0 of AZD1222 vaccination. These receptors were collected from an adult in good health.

The CDR3 bases are TGTGCCAGCAGCTGGGGAATTGGGTATGGCTACACCTTC. It yields the protein CASSWGIGYGYTF. The V and J genes are TRBV11-2 and TRBJ1-2; D ambiguous. The germline V gene has CDR1 SGHAT and CDR2 FQNNGV. Trimming took 4 bases from V and 5 from J, leaving 11 bases between them. This CDR3 spans 13 amino acids. Drawing the rest from reference TRBV11-2 and TRBJ1-2, the complete variable domain is EAGVAQSPRYKIIEKRQSVAFWCNPISGHATLYWYQQILGQGPKLLIQFQNNGVVDDSQLPKDRFSAERLKGVDSTLKIQPAKLEDSAVYLCASSWGIGYGYTFGSGTRLTVV.

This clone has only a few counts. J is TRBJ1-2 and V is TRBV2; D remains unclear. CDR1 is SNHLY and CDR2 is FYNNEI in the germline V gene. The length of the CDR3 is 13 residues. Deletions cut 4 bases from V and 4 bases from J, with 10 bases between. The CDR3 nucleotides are TGTGCCAGCAGTGTCGGGGTCACCTATGGCTACACCTTC. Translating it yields CASSVGVTYGYTF.

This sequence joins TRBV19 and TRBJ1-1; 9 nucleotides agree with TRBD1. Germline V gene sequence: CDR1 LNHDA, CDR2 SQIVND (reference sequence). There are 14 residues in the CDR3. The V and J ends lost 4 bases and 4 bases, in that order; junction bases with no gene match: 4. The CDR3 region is CASSTTGGRTEAFF. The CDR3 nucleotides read TGTGCCAGTAGTACGACAGGGGGTCGCACTGAAGCTTTCTTT.

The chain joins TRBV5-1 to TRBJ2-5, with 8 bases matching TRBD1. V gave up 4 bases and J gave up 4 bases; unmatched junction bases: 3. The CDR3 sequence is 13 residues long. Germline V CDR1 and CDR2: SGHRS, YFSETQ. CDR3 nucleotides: TGCGCCAGCAGCGAGGACAGGGCAGAGACCCAGTACTTC. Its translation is CASSEDRAETQYF.

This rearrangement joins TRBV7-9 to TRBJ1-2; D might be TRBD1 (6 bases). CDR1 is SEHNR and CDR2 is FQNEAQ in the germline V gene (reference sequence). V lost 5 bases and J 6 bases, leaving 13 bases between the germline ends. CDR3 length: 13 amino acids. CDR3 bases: TGTGCCAGCAGCCCCTCCGGGGGCAATGGCTACACCTTC. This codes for CASSPSGGNGYTF.

The CDR3 region is CAWSVLASGNTIYF. The CDR3 bases are TGTGCCTGGAGTGTACTGGCCTCTGGAAACACCATATATTTT. The chain is built from TRBV30 and TRBJ1-3; D is unresolved. Germline V CDR1 and CDR2: GTSNPN, SVGIG (reference sequence). The CDR3 sequence is 14 residues long. Deletions cut 0 bases from V and 0 bases from J, with 6 bases between.

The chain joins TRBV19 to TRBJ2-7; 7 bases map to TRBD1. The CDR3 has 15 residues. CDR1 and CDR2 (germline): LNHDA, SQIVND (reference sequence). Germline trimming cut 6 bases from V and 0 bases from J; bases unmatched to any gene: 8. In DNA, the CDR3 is TGTGCCAGTAGCCCCGGGACAGCATTCTCCTACGAGCAGTACGTC. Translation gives CASSPGTAFSYEQYV.

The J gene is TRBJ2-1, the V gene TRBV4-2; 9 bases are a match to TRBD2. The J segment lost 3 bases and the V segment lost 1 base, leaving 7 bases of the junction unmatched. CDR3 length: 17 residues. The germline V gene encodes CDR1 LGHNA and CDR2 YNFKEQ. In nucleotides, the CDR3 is TGTGCCAGCAGCCAAGGACAGACTAGCGGAATCTACAATGAGCAGTTCTTC. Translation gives CASSQGQTSGIYNEQFF.

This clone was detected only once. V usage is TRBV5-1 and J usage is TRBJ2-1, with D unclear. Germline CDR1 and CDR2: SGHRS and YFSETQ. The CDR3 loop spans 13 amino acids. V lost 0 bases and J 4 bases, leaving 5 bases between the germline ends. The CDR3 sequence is CASSLVGYNEQFF. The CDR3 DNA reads TGCGCCAGCAGCTTGGTAGGGTACAATGAGCAGTTCTTC.

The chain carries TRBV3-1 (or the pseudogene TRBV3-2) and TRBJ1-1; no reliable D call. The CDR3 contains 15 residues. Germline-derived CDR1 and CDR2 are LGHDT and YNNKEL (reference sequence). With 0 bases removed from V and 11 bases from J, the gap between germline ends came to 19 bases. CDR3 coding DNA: TGTGCCAGCAGCCAAGAAATGGTCTCCAAGATGGAGGCTTTCTTT. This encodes CASSQEMVSKMEAFF.

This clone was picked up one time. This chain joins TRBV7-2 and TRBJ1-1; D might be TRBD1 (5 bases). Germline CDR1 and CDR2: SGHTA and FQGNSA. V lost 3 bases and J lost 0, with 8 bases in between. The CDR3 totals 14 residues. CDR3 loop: CASSLGGLNTEAFF. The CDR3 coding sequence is TGTGCCAGCAGCTTGGGGGGGTTGAACACTGAAGCTTTCTTT.

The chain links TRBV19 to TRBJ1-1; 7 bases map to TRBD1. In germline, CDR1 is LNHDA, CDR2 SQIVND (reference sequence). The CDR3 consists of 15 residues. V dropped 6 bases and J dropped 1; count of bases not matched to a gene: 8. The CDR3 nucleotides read TGTGCCAGTAGAGCGGACAGGACACCGAACACTGAAGCTTTCTTT. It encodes CASRADRTPNTEAFF.

CDR3 residues: CASSEVGSQRGYTF. For the CDR3, the DNA is TGTGCCAGCAGTGAAGTGGGCAGCCAAAGGGGCTACACCTTC. The chain uses TRBV2 and TRBJ1-2; D is undetermined. Trimming pared 1 base from V and 8 bases from J, leaving 14 bases between. Germline loops: CDR1 SNHLY, CDR2 FYNNEI. The CDR3 length is 14 residues. The variable domain in full, completed from reference TRBV2 and TRBJ1-2, reads EPEVTQTPSHQVTQMGQEVILRCVPISNHLYFYWYRQILGQKVEFLVSFYNNEISEKSEIFDDQFSVERPDGSNFTLKIRSTKLEDSAMYFCASSEVGSQRGYTFGSGTRLTVV.

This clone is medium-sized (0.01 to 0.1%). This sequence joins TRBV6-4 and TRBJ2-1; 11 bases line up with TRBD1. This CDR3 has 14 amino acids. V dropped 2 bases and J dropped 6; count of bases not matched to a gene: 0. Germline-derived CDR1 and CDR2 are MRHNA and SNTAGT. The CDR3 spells CASSDGTGGNEQFF. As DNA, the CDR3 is TGTGCCAGCAGTGACGGGACAGGGGGCAATGAGCAGTTCTTC.

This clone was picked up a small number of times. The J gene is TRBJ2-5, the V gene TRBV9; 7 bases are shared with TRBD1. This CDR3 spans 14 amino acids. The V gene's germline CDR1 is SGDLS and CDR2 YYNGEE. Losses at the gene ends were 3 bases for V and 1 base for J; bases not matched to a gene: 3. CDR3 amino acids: CASSGRDSQETQYF. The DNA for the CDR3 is TGTGCCAGCAGCGGCCGGGACAGCCAAGAGACCCAGTACTTC.

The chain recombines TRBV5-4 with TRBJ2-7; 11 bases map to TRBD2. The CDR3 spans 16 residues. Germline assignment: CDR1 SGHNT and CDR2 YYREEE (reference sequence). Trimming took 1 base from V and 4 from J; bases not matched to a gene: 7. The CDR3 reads CASSLRSGRAIYEQYF. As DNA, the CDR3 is TGTGCCAGCAGCTTGCGTAGCGGGAGGGCCATTTACGAGCAGTACTTC.

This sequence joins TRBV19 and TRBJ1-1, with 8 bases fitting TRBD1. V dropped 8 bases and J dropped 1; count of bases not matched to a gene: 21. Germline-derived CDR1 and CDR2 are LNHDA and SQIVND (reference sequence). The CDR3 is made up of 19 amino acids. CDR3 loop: CASASSGTGRVLENTEAFF. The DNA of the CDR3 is TGTGCCAGTGCCAGCTCGGGGACAGGCCGTGTGCTGGAGAACACTGAAGCTTTCTTT.

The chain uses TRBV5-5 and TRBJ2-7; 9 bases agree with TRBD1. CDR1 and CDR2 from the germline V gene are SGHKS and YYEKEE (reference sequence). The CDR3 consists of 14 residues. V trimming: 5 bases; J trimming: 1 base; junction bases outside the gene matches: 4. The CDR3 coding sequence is TGTGCCAGCAGGTGGACAGGGGAATCCTACGAGCAGTACTTC. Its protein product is CASRWTGESYEQYF. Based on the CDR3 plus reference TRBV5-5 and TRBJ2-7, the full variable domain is DAGVTQSPTHLIKTRGQQVTLRCSPISGHKSVSWYQQVLGQGPQFIFQYYEKEERGRGNFPDRFSARQFPNYSSELNVNALLLGDSALYLCASRWTGESYEQYFGPGTRLTVT.

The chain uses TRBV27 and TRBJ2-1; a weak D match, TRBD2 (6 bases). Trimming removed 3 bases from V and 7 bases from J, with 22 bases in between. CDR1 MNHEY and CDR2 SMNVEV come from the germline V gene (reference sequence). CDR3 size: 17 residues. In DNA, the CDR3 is TGTGCCAGCAGTTTTAGTATCTTGCGCAGGGCGGGGAATGAGCAGTTCTTC. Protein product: CASSFSILRRAGNEQFF.

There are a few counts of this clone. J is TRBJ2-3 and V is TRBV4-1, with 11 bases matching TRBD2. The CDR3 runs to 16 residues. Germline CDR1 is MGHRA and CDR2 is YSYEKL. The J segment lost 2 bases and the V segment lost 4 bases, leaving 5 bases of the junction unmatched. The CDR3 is CASSRGSGRATDTQYF. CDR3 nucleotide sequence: TGCGCCAGCAGCCGAGGTAGCGGGAGGGCCACAGATACGCAGTATTTT.

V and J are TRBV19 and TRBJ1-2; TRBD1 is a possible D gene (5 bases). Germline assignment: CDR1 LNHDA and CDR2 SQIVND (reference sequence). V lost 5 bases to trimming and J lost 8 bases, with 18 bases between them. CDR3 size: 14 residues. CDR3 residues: CASSWRPGEFGYTF. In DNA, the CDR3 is TGTGCCAGTAGTTGGAGGCCGGGGGAATTCGGCTACACCTTC.

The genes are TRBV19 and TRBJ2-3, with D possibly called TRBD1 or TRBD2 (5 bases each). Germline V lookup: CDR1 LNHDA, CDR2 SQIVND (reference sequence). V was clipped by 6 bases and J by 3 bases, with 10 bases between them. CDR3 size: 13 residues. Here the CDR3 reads CASRHGGTDTQYF. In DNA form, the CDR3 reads TGTGCCAGTAGGCATGGGGGAACAGATACGCAGTATTTT.

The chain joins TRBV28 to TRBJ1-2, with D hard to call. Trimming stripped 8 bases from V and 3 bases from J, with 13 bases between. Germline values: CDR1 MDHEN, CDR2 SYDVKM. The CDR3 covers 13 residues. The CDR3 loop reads CASAQAVDYGYTF. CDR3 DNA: TGTGCCAGCGCTCAGGCCGTAGACTATGGCTACACCTTC.

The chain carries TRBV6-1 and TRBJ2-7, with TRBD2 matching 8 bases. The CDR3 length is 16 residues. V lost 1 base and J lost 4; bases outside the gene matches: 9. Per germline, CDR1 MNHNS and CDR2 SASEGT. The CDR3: CASSEGVLAASYEQYF. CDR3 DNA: TGTGCCAGCAGTGAAGGGGTACTAGCGGCATCATACGAGCAGTACTTC.

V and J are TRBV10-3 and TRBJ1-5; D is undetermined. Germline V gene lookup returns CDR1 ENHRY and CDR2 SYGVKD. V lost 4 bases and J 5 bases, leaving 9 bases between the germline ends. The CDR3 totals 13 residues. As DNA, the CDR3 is TGTGCCATCAGTGGGGGAACCGATCAGCCCCAGCATTTT. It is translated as CAISGGTDQPQHF.

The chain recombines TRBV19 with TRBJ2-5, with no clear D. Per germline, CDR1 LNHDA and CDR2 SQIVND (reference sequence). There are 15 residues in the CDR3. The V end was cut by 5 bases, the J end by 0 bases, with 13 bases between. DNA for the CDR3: TGTGCCAGTAGTGCCCAGACGGTGTACCAAGAGACCCAGTACTTC. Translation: CASSAQTVYQETQYF.

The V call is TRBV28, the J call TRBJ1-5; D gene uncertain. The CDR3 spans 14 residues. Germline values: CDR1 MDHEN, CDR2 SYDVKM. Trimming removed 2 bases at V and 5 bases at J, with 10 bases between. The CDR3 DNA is TGTGCCAGCAGTTTAAGAGGGAAGGATCAGCCCCAGCATTTT. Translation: CASSLRGKDQPQHF. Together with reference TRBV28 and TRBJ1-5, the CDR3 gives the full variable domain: DVKVTQSSRYLVKRTGEKVFLECVQDMDHENMFWYRQDPGLGLRLIYFSYDVKMKEKGDIPEGYSVSREKKERFSLILESASTNQTSMYLCASSLRGKDQPQHFGDGTRLSIL.

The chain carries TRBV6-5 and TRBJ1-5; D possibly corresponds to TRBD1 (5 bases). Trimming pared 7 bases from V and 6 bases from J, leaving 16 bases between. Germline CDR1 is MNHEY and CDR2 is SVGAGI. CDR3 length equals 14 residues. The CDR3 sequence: CASTSAREGQPQHF. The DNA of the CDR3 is TGTGCCAGCACCAGCGCCAGGGAGGGTCAGCCCCAGCATTTT.

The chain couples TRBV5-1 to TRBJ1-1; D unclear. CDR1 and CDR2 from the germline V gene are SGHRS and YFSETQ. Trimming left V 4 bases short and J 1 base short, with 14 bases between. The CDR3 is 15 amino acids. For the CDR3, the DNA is TGCGCCAGCAGCCTAGGACGGAGAGGGAACACTGAAGCTTTCTTT. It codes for CASSLGRRGNTEAFF.